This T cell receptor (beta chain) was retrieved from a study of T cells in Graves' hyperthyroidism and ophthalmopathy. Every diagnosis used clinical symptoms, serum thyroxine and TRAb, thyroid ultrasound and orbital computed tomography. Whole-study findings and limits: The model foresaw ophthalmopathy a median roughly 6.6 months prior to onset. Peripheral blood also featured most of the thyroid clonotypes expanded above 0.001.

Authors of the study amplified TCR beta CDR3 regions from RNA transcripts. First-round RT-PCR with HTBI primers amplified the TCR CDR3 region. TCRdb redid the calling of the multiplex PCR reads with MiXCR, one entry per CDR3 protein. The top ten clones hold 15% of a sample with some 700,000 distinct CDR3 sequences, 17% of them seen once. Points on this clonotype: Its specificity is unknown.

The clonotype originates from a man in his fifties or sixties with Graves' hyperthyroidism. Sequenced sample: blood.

Here the CDR3 DNA reads TGCGCCAGCAGCTTCAAAGCGGGAGGTGGCTCCTACAATGAGCAGTTCTTC. As protein: CASSFKAGGGSYNEQFF. The chain combines TRBV5-1 with TRBJ2-1; 9 nucleotides align to TRBD2. V gave up 2 bases and J gave up 0 bases; unmatched junction bases: 6. The CDR3 is 17 amino acids. Looked up from germline, CDR1 is SGHRS and CDR2 is YFSETQ. Drawing the rest from reference TRBV5-1 and TRBJ2-1, the complete variable domain is KAGVTQTPRYLIKTRGQQVTLSCSPISGHRSVSWYQQTPGQGLQFLFEYFSETQRNKGNFPGRFSGRQFSNSRSEMNVSTLELGDSALYLCASSFKAGGGSYNEQFFGPGTRLTVL.